This entry lists 18 T cell receptor beta chains sequenced from one sample in a study of cytomegalovirus exposure and HLA in healthy donors (TCRdb year 2017). Library creation used the immunoSEQ multiplex PCR assay. A mixture of 60 forward primers for TCR Vbeta segments and 13 reverse primers for TCR Jbeta segments was used in the multiplex PCR. TCRdb holds this immuneACCESS table with in-frame rearrangements only. Some clones are missing; in checked studies, unresolved V genes explain under half, and the rest has no known cause. Here the sample has 130,000 to 150,000 clones; roughly 80% occur a single time. The ten biggest clones cover approximately 2.9% of the sample. Material for sequencing was PBMCs. Source of these receptors: a woman in her thirties in good health and CMV-seronegative.

The J gene is TRBJ2-1, the V gene TRBV30; 10 positions match TRBD2. Germline trimming cut 4 bases from V and 6 bases from J; bases unmatched to any gene: 12. CDR1 and CDR2 (germline): GTSNPN, SVGIG (reference sequence). The CDR3 loop spans 16 amino acids. The CDR3 region has the DNA TGTGCCTGGACCCCCTCGGTAGCGGGGGGATTCAATGAGCAGTTCTTC. This sequence encodes CAWTPSVAGGFNEQFF.

CDR3 DNA: TGTGCCACCAGCAGAGGAGCGGACAGGGTCAAAAGAGATACGCAGTATTTT. It yields the protein CATSRGADRVKRDTQYF. V usage is TRBV15 and J usage is TRBJ2-3; 8 positions agree with TRBD1. The V segment lost 1 base and the J segment 5 bases; nucleotides outside the gene matches: 11. The CDR3 runs to 17 residues. Germline CDR1 and CDR2: LNHNV and YYDKDF (reference sequence). The full variable domain, rest sourced from reference TRBV15 and TRBJ2-3, is DAMVIQNPRYQVTQFGKPVTLSCSQTLNHNVMYWYQQKSSQAPKLLFHYYDKDFNNEADTPDNFQSRRPNTSFCFLDIRSPGLGDTAMYLCATSRGADRVKRDTQYFGPGTRLTVL.

The chain joins TRBV19 to TRBJ1-1; perhaps TRBD1 as D (6 bases). V was clipped by 5 bases and J by 1 base, with 11 bases between them. The CDR3 loop spans 14 amino acids. Germline V gives CDR1 LNHDA, CDR2 SQIVND (reference sequence). This chain's CDR3 is CASSAQGKNTEAFF. Here the CDR3 DNA reads TGTGCCAGTAGTGCTCAGGGGAAGAACACTGAAGCTTTCTTT.

The chain couples TRBV28 to TRBJ2-1; TRBD2 aligns across 8 bases. With 7 bases clipped from V and 6 bases from J, the junction kept 8 bases outside the gene matches. Looked up from germline, CDR1 is MDHEN and CDR2 is SYDVKM. CDR3 length equals 14 residues. The CDR3 coding sequence is TGTGCCAGCAAACCGGGACTAGTGGCCAATGAGCAGTTCTTC. It codes for CASKPGLVANEQFF. Combining the CDR3 with reference TRBV28 and TRBJ2-1 gives the whole variable domain DVKVTQSSRYLVKRTGEKVFLECVQDMDHENMFWYRQDPGLGLRLIYFSYDVKMKEKGDIPEGYSVSREKKERFSLILESASTNQTSMYLCASKPGLVANEQFFGPGTRLTVL.

The rearrangement joins TRBV6-6 to TRBJ2-1, with a possible D match to TRBD1 (5 bases). The CDR3 totals 15 residues. From germline, CDR1 is MNHNY and CDR2 SVGAGI (reference sequence). The ends were cut back, 6 bases at V and 2 bases at J, with 14 bases in the middle. The CDR3 loop reads CASRDRQIPYNEQFF. The CDR3, as DNA: TGTGCCAGCAGAGACAGACAGATACCCTACAATGAGCAGTTCTTC.

This clone was seen a few times. The V and J genes are TRBV5-1 and TRBJ1-1; D possibly corresponds to TRBD1 (6 bases). This CDR3 is built from 15 residues. Germline V gives CDR1 SGHRS, CDR2 YFSETQ. Trimming pared 0 bases from V and 4 bases from J, leaving 13 bases between. CDR3 amino acids: CASSLGGGGGTEAFF. The DNA of the CDR3 is TGCGCCAGCAGCTTGGGTGGGGGAGGGGGCACTGAAGCTTTCTTT.

The chain links TRBV6-6 to TRBJ2-7; D is unresolved. The CDR3 runs 11 residues. V was pared by 4 bases and J by 5 bases, with 6 bases between. CDR1 is MNHNY and CDR2 is SVGAGI in the germline V gene (reference sequence). The CDR3 nucleotides read TGTGCCAGCAGTTCCCTCCACGAGCAGTACTTC. It codes for CASSSLHEQYF.

This sequence joins TRBV5-1 and TRBJ1-1; 10 nucleotides line up with TRBD1. The CDR3 loop spans 14 amino acids. Germline CDR1 and CDR2: SGHRS and YFSETQ. The V segment lost 3 bases and the J segment 2 bases; nucleotides outside the gene matches: 1. The CDR3 bases are TGCGCCAGCAGCTCGACAGGGGGCAACACTGAAGCTTTCTTT. Translation gives CASSSTGGNTEAFF.

The rearrangement uses TRBV28 and TRBJ1-2, with TRBD1 as a possible D gene (5 bases). This CDR3 region has 14 residues. Trimming removed 6 bases from V and 3 bases from J, with 14 bases in between. The germline gives CDR1 MDHEN, CDR2 SYDVKM. The CDR3 here is CASSPMGGDYGYTF. In DNA form, the CDR3 reads TGTGCCAGCAGCCCCATGGGAGGGGACTATGGCTACACCTTC.

CDR3 protein: CASSEALAGANRETQYF. The CDR3 nucleotides are TGTGCCAGCAGTGAAGCGTTAGCGGGGGCAAATCGGGAGACCCAGTACTTC. The chain uses TRBV25-1 and TRBJ2-5; TRBD2 matches 9 bases. Germline V gene lookup returns CDR1 MGHDK and CDR2 SYGVNS. The CDR3 runs 17 residues. The junction had 12 bases not matched to a gene; V was cut back by 2 bases and J by 5 bases.

The sample holds one count of this clone. This chain connects TRBV10-3 to TRBJ2-5; 8 positions match TRBD1. The DNA end lines up better with TRBJ2-7; the J call may be wrong. This CDR3 has 15 residues. Germline V lookup: CDR1 ENHRY, CDR2 SYGVKD. The CDR3 region is CAISAGTGMPYEQYF. The CDR3 coding sequence is TGTGCCATCAGTGCCGGGACAGGAATGCCCTACGAGCAGTACTTC.

The rearrangement uses TRBV10-3 and TRBJ1-3, with a possible D match to TRBD1 (5 bases). V was trimmed by 7 bases and J by 0 bases, leaving 10 bases between them. Germline lookup yields CDR1 ENHRY and CDR2 SYGVKD. This CDR3 is built from 14 residues. The CDR3 coding sequence is TGTGCCATCACCCCGGACATCTCTGGAAACACCATATATTTT. Its protein product is CAITPDISGNTIYF.

This clone has a handful of counts. This chain uses TRBV6-5 with TRBJ2-3; possibly TRBD1 for D (6 bases). CDR3 length equals 14 residues. Germline V gives CDR1 MNHEY, CDR2 SVGAGI. Trimming left V 5 bases short and J 5 bases short, with 14 bases between. The CDR3: CASSAQGGGDTQYF. The CDR3 DNA follows: TGTGCCAGCAGTGCACAGGGCGGAGGAGATACGCAGTATTTT.

This clone was picked up many times. The CDR3 bases are TGTGCCAGCAGCCCTCGGACAGGGTGGAACACTGAAGCTTTCTTT. It encodes CASSPRTGWNTEAFF. The rearrangement joins TRBV14 to TRBJ1-1; 8 bases line up with TRBD1. CDR1 is SGHDN and CDR2 is FVKESK in the germline V gene. The CDR3 is 15 residues long. Trimming removed 4 bases from V and 1 base from J; junction bases left unmatched: 5.

V and J are TRBV25-1 and TRBJ1-2; 7 bases are shared with TRBD1. The CDR3 is 14 residues long. The germline gives CDR1 MGHDK, CDR2 SYGVNS. V trimming: 6 bases; J trimming: 4 bases; junction bases outside the gene matches: 8. CDR3 bases: TGTGCCAGCAGCCCGGGGACAGACATCTATGGCTACACCTTC. Its translation is CASSPGTDIYGYTF.

The chain has TRBV10-2 and TRBJ2-2; maybe TRBD2 (5 bases). The germline V and J ends were trimmed by 4 bases and 1 base, with 7 bases remaining between them. The CDR3 extends over 14 amino acids. Germline-derived CDR1 and CDR2 are WSHSY and SAAADI. For the CDR3, the DNA is TGCGCCAGCAGTGGAGAGGGGAACACCGGGGAGCTGTTTTTT. Translated, it gives CASSGEGNTGELFF.

The V and J genes are TRBV4-3 and TRBJ1-5; D not resolved. The CDR3 extends over 17 amino acids. Germline V lookup: CDR1 LGHNA, CDR2 YSLEER. The germline V and J ends were trimmed by 0 bases and 0 bases, with 12 bases remaining between them. The CDR3 region is CASSQDYRGYSNQPQHF. DNA of the CDR3: TGCGCCAGCAGCCAAGATTATCGCGGGTATAGCAATCAGCCCCAGCATTTT.

The chain couples TRBV5-5 to TRBJ2-7; 14 nucleotides agree with TRBD2. This CDR3 is 16 amino acids long. Germline CDR1 reads SGHKS; CDR2 reads YYEKEE (reference sequence). V lost 2 bases to trimming and J lost 0 bases; unmatched junction nucleotides: 1. CDR3 loop: CASSFGTSGGSYEQYF. The DNA for the CDR3 is TGTGCCAGCAGCTTCGGGACTAGCGGGGGCTCCTACGAGCAGTACTTC.